This paragraph covers one T cell receptor beta chain sequence. These data originate in a study of blood T cell repertoires in COVID-19. Study summary: The United States, Italy and Spain were the sources of the acute and convalescent COVID-19 samples. Sources were T cells, B-cell-depleted T cells, or PBMCs; the material itself was cDNA or gDNA.

Sequencing used immunoSEQ multiplex PCR; TCRdb keeps in-frame clones, though not all of them. The sample consists of roughly 250,000 clones, roughly nine tenths of them appearing once. Per germline, CDR1 SEHNR and CDR2 FQNEAQ (reference sequence). V shed 11 bases, J shed 8 bases, and the junction held 5 bases outside the gene matches. CDR3 length equals 11 residues. The chain links TRBV7-9 to TRBJ2-1; 8 bases agree with TRBD2. The sequence came from a man in his 60s who had recovered from COVID-19. The specimen was peripheral blood. CDR3 nucleotide sequence: TGTGCCTCAAGCGGGGGTGATGAGCAGTTCTTC. It translates to CASSGGDEQFF.